The source of this TCR beta chain is a study of shared clonotypes between healthy human individuals. The genomic DNA of each subset was split evenly across several immunoSEQ plates. This table comes from immunoSEQ multiplex PCR, and its TCRdb copy is limited to in-frame clones, with some not included. The table has about 2,200,000 clones, approximately 94% seen once. V trimming: 4 bases; J trimming: 6 bases; junction bases outside the gene matches: 15. This CDR3 spans 20 amino acids. In germline, CDR1 is MNHEY, CDR2 SMNVEV (reference sequence). Naive CD8 populations comprised CD45RO-negative cells positively selected for CCR7, excluding terminally differentiated effector memory CD45RA+ cells.

The chain joins TRBV27 to TRBJ2-2; 15 bases map to TRBD2. Input material: naive CD8+ T cells from PBMCs. This clonotype was sampled from a man younger than 35 in good health. Some clones in this sample may be carry-over from other donors' samples. The DNA for the CDR3 is TGTGCCAGCAGTTCCCCAGCCGGGACTAGCGGGAGGAGTCGGGCCGGGGAGCTGTTTTTT. The encoded protein is CASSSPAGTSGRSRAGELFF.